This T cell receptor (beta chain) was observed in a study of T cells in Graves' hyperthyroidism and ophthalmopathy (dated by TCRdb to between 2018 and 2020). Concerning the study at large: Peripheral blood samples were taken at the time of initial diagnosis, prior to any treatment. TCR V-J signatures able to tell the groups apart were searched for in a discovery cohort of approximately 95 patients, of whom 40 to 45 had Graves' ophthalmopathy and 55 to 60 had stable Graves' hyperthyroidism. The 95 to 100 discovery patients were randomly divided into training and test sets at a 7:3 ratio. The paper reports TCR Vbeta CDR3 sequencing of over 120 peripheral blood samples: approximately 41 ophthalmopathy, fewer than 80 hyperthyroidism and around 17 progressor patients. After blood sampling, hyperthyroidism patients were treated with methimazole at a starting dose of 30 mg daily, and ophthalmopathy patients were treated with high-dose intravenous methylprednisolone. Whether ophthalmopathy could be predicted prospectively was tested in an independent validation cohort made up of about 18 hyperthyroidism patients plus 17 patients who later progressed to ophthalmopathy. In more than five Graves' hyperthyroidism patients, the study also compared T-cell repertoires from thyroid tissue with T-cell repertoires from blood.

Stable Graves' hyperthyroidism was defined as the absence of progression to ophthalmopathy over 18 months of follow-up. Hyperthyroidism patients were newly diagnosed, had a disease duration of under 2 months, and were aged 18 to 65 years. Any patient with an uncontrolled infection, another autoimmune disease, pregnancy or lactation was excluded. Diagnoses were established on the basis of clinical symptoms, serum thyroxine and TRAb, thyroid ultrasound, and orbital computed tomography. Ficoll-Paque density gradient centrifugation was used to isolate PBMCs from 8.5 to 10 ml of fresh peripheral blood. Total RNA was extracted using Trizol reagent, and RNA quality was assessed on an Agilent 2100 Bioanalyzer. Study-level results and caveats: Ophthalmopathy was separated from stable hyperthyroidism by a 13 V-J signature model, with around 88% sensitivity and about 84% specificity obtained in cross-validation and 80%/75% obtained in testing. No statistical method was used to set the sample size in advance, and investigators knew the group allocation. During validation, the model predicted progression to ophthalmopathy a median of about 6.3 months ahead of onset, with approximately 70% sensitivity and roughly 75% specificity. Blood samples also contained most of the expanded thyroid clonotypes (frequency above 0.001), which suggests that blood repertoires may reflect thyroid immune responses.

The TCR beta CDR3 regions were amplified from the RNA transcripts. For the first round of RT-PCR on the TCR CDR3, the HTBI primer set was used together with the Qiagen OneStep RT-PCR kit. A second multiplex PCR round built the libraries, followed by size selection and purification. Paired-end sequencing of the libraries was performed with 100 bp reads on an Illumina HiSeq2000. On the study's bioinformatics: SOAPnuke was used to process the raw data, with reads discarded if the reads contained adapters or uncalled bases, had a mean Phred below 15, or lacked an exact constant-primer or identifier match. High-quality paired reads were merged using COPE v1.2.5, and each unique nucleotide sequence was defined as a clonotype. MiTCR v1.1 was used to align clonotypes to the IMGT TRBV, TRBD and TRBJ reference segments. The analysis was restricted to V-J combinations with a frequency above 0.0001, which together covered 99% to 99.2% of the repertoires. A TCS score was defined as the ratio of F50 (clonal expansion) to E x V (chaos), with BLOSUM62-based TCRdist applied between CDR3 peptides within each V-J. Welch's t-statistics and random forest reduced fewer than 550 V-J features to roughly 13, which were used in a naive Bayes classifier (R e1071). Thyroid-blood repertoire similarity was quantified with the Morisita-Horn index. The public reads were reanalyzed by TCRdb: fastp trimming at Q25, MiXCR alignment, in-frame beta chains only. Duplicate CDR3 protein sequences are folded into a single record with the most common DNA and genes. These V and J calls derive from TCRdb rather than the authors' analysis. This sample gives 750,000 to 950,000 distinct CDR3 sequences in total; 38% of them show up just once. The ten largest clones represent approximately 8.7% of the sample.

CDR1 and CDR2 were assigned from the germline V gene as LGHNA and YSLEER. Taken from cysteine to phenylalanine, the CDR3 has 16 residues. Just CDR3 DNA is preserved here, 48 bases in frame from base 1. V lost 1 base and J lost 4 bases, and the count of bases not matched to a germline gene is 8. Of note for this clonotype: The antigen it recognizes is unknown. Base-call qualities are not available, and no considerably larger clone is one nucleotide away.

Source material: blood. The chain employs TRBV4-3 and TRBJ2-7; TRBD2 agrees with 9 junctional bases. The TCR originated in a man between 18 and 35 years old with Graves' hyperthyroidism. The CDR3 region: CASSQVAGGPMYEQYF. The DNA sequence is TGCGCCAGCAGCCAAGTTGCGGGAGGGCCGATGTACGAGCAGTACTTC.